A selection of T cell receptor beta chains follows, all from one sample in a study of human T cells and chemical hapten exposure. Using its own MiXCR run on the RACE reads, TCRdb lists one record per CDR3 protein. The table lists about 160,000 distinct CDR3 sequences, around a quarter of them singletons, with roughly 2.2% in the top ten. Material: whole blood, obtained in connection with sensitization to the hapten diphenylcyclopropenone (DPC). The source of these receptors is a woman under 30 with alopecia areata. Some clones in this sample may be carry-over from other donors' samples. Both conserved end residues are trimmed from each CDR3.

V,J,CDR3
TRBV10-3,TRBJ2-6,AISESISGANVLT
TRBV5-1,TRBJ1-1,ARPLKAF
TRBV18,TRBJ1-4,ASSAGTEFNEKLF
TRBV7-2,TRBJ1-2,ASSLEGASGGYT
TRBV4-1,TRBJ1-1,ASSQDKRDTEAF
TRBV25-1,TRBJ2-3,ASSDLSTDTQY
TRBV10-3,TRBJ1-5,AISANRAQGQPQH
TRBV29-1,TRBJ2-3,SVETRHTDTQY
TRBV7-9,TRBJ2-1,ASYEGPGNEQF
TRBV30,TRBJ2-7,AWRPGVFSREDEQY
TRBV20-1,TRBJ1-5,SATTGGSQPQH
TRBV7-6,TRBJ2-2,ASSETSSYTGELF
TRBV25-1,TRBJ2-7,ASSGLVEQY
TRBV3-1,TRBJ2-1,ASSQGLRVFADEQF
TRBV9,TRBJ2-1,ASSIFGQGVYNEQF
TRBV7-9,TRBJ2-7,ASSLAVRDARQY
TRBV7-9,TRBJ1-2,ASSLGPEGGYT
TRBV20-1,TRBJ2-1,SARDTSGRGGGPYNEQF
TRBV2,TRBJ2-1,ATVNRVTSNEQF
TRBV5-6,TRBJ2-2,ASSLGLAVNTGELF
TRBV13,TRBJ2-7,ASSLRSGNPFYEQY
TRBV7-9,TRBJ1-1,ASSLAGMSEAF
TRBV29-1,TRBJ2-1,SVGRVPF
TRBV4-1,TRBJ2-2,ASSQGGIPGELF
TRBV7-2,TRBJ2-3,ASSFETRAIRDTQY
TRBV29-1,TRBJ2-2,SVEVAGENTGELF
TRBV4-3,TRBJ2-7,ASSPRTPGSEQY
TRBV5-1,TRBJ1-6,ASSFSDRGNSPLH
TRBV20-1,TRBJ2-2,SARGERESGELF
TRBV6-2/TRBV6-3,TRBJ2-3,ASSYLAGGPSGTDTQY
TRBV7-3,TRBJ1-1,ASSSGGLGTEAF
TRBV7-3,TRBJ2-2,ASGRQGAGELF
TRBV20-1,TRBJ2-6,SAPGGANVLT
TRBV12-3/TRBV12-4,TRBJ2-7,ASSVHSATAHEQY
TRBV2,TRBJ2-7,ASTLTGGGKQY
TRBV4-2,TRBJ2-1,ASSQVTADNEQF
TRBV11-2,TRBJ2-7,ASSLGVSPYEQY
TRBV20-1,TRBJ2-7,SARESYEQY
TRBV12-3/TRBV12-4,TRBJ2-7,ASSSLTSKGEQY